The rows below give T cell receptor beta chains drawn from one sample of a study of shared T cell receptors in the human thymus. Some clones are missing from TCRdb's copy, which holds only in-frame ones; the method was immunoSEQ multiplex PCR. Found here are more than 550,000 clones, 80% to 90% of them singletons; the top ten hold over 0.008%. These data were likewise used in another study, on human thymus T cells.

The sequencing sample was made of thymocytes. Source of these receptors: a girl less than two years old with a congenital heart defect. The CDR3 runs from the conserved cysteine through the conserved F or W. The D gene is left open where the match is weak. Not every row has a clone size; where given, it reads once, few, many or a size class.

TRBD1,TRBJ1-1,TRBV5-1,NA,TGCGCCAGCAGCGCAAACCGGGACAGGGGAGGGAAGCGTCAGGGAAGCAGACCGAACACTGAAGCTTTCTTT,CASSANRDRGGKRQGSRPNTEAFF
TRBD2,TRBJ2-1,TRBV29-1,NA,TGCAGCGTTGAAGAGGGCGGGGGGGCCATCTATGAGCAGTTCTTC,CSVEEGGGAIYEQFF
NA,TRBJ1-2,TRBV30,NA,TGTGCCTGGAGAGCCTATGGCTACACCTTC,CAWRAYGYTF
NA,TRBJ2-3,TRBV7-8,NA,TGTGCCAGCAGCTCATATACCTCCGGGGAAACAGATACGCAGTATTTT,CASSSYTSGETDTQYF
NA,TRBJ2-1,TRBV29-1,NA,TGCAGCGCCAGACTAGAGTCAGTCGATGAGCAGTTCTTC,CSARLESVDEQFF
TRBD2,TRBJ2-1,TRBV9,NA,TGTGCCAGCAGCGTAGGTGATAGCGGGGGGGTTGGGGAGCAGTTCTTC,CASSVGDSGGVGEQFF
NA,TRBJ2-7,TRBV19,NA,TGTGCCAGTAGTATAGACCGGACACCCACCTACGAGCAGTACTTC,CASSIDRTPTYEQYF
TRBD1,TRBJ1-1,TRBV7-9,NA,TGTGCCAGCAGCCCCCACATATGGGCAGGGGGCACTGAAGCTTTCTTT,CASSPHIWAGGTEAFF
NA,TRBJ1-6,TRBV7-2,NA,TGTGCCAGCAGCTTAGCGAACAGGGAATCCTATAATTCACCCCTCCACTTT,CASSLANRESYNSPLHF
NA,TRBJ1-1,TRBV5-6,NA,TGTGCCAGCAGATCCGGGAACACTGAAGCTTTCTTT,CASRSGNTEAFF
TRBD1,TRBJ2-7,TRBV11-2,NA,TGTGCCAGCAGCTTGCCGGGACAGAACTACGAGCAGTACTTC,CASSLPGQNYEQYF
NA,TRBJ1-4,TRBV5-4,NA,TGTGCCAGCAGCTTCGGGGGATCAACTAATGAAAAACTGTTTTTT,CASSFGGSTNEKLFF
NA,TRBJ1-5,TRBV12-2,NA,TGTGCAAGTCGCTCGGCTGGCGGAAACCAGCCCCAGCATTTT,CASRSAGGNQPQHF
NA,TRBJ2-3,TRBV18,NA,TGTGCCAGCTCAACCGGCGGGACAGAGGCCGCAGATACGCAGTATTTT,CASSTGGTEAADTQYF
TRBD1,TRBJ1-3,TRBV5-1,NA,TGCGCCAGCAGCTCACCGGGACAGGGCAGCTCTGGAAACACCATATATTTT,CASSSPGQGSSGNTIYF
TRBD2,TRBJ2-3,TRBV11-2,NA,TGTGCCAGCAGCCCACGGACTAGCGGGCCGCGTAGAGATACGCAGTATTTT,CASSPRTSGPRRDTQYF
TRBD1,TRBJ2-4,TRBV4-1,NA,TGCGCCAGCCGACCAACAGGGGGTGCCAAAAACATTCAGTACTTC,CASRPTGGAKNIQYF
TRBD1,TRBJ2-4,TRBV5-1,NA,TGCGCCAGCAGCAGGGGGCAGGGAATTGAAGGGTATGTCCCGGGGCTAGCCAAAAACATTCAGTACTTC,CASSRGQGIEGYVPGLAKNIQYF
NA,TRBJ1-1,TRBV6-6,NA,TGTGCCAGCAGTTACTCCTTCTTATCGGCTGAAGCTTTCTTT,CASSYSFLSAEAFF
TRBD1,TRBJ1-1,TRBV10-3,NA,TGTGCCATCAGTGAGCATCGGACAGGGATGAACACTGAAGCTTTCTTT,CAISEHRTGMNTEAFF
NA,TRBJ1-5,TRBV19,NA,TGTGCCAGTACCCCTGCGGATAGGCCTAATCAGCCCCAGCATTTT,CASTPADRPNQPQHF
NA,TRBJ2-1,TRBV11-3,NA,TGTGCCAGCAGCTTCAGGGACAATGAGCAGTTCTTC,CASSFRDNEQFF
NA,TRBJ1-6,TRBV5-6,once,TGTGCCAGCAGCTTGTTGCAACAGGGTATCTATAATTCACCCCTCCACTTT,CASSLLQQGIYNSPLHF
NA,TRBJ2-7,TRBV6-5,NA,TGTGCCAGCAGTTGGGGGGTAGGAATCTACGAGCAGTACTTC,CASSWGVGIYEQYF
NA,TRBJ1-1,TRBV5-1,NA,TGCGCCAGCAGCCGAGACCAGGGGACTGAAGCTTTCTTT,CASSRDQGTEAFF
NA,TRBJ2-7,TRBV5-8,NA,TGTGCCAGCAGCTTGGTAGAGGAGTCCGTGGCCTACGAGCAGTACTTC,CASSLVEESVAYEQYF